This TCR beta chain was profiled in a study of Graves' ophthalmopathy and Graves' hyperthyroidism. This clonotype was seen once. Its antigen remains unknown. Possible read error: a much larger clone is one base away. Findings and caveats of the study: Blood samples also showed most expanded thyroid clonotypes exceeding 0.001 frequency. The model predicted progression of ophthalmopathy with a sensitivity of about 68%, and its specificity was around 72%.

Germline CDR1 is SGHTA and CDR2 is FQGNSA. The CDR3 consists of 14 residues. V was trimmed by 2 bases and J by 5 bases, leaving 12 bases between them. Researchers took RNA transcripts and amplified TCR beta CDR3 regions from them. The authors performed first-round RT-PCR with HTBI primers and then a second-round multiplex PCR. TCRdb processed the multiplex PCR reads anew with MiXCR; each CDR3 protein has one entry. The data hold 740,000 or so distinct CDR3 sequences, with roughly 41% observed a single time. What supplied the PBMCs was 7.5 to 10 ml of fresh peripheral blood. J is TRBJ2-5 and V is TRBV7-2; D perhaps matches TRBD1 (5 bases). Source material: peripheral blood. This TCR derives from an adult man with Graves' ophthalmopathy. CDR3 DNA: TGTGCCAGCAGCTTATTCAGGGCTCGGGAGACCCAGTACTTC. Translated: CASSLFRARETQYF.